This T cell receptor beta chain was recorded in a study of blood T cell repertoires in COVID-19. Cohorts were based on clinical histories the participants reported. Cohort 3 donors counted as recovered after two negative PCRs, clearance, or resolved symptoms. Here immunoSEQ multiplex PCR was the method, and the copy in TCRdb shows in-frame clones only, minus some. The repertoire holds fewer than 350,000 clones, around nine tenths seen once, with about 5.2% in the top ten. The CDR3 has 14 amino acids. J gave up 2 bases and V 4 bases, and 6 bases lay outside the gene matches. Germline V gives CDR1 SGHRS, CDR2 YFSETQ.

The sequence derives from a man in his sixties who had recovered from COVID-19. The genes are TRBV5-1 and TRBJ2-7, with 7 bases identical to TRBD1. The sequenced sample consisted of PBMCs or T cells enriched from blood (not recorded which). DNA for the CDR3: TGCGCCAGCAGCCCTATAGGGGGCCCCTACGAGCAGTACTTC. Translating gives CASSPIGGPYEQYF.